The 15 T cell receptor beta chains below were found in one sample sequenced in a study of blood T cell repertoires in COVID-19. Assay used: immunoSEQ multiplex PCR; TCRdb lists only in-frame clones, some missing. The table lists about 55,000 clones, roughly 85% of them singletons. The specimen was peripheral blood. These receptors all stem from a human donor in a cohort sampled during active COVID-19.

CDR3 sequence reads: CASSTSGTSGILLARNEQFF. In DNA, the CDR3 is TGCGCCAGCAGCACGTCCGGGACTAGCGGGATATTACTGGCCCGCAATGAGCAGTTCTTC. The chain has TRBV5-1 and TRBJ2-1; 13 bases are a match to TRBD2. CDR1 SGHRS and CDR2 YFSETQ come from the germline V gene. J gave up 6 bases and V 4 bases, and 19 bases lay outside the gene matches. The CDR3 runs to 20 residues.

The chain uses TRBV12-3 or TRBV12-4 and TRBJ1-1; 8 positions agree with TRBD1. The CDR3 runs to 13 residues. V was clipped by 6 bases and J by 5 bases; unmatched bases: 5. CDR3 amino acids: CASSSGGLTEAFF. The DNA of the CDR3 is TGTGCCAGCAGCTCAGGGGGCTTGACTGAAGCTTTCTTT.

In the case of this clone: This sample includes further DNA sequences coding for the same CDR3. This chain links TRBV10-3 with TRBJ2-2, with 8 bases fitting TRBD1. In germline, CDR1 is ENHRY, CDR2 SYGVKD. The J segment lost 1 base and the V segment lost 6 bases, leaving 1 base of the junction unmatched. The CDR3 spans 14 residues. CDR3 bases: TGTGCCATCAGCGGGACAGGGAACACCGGGGAGCTGTTTTTT. It yields the protein CAISGTGNTGELFF.

V gene TRBV7-8 combines with J gene TRBJ2-1; TRBD2 matches at 10 bases. The CDR3 sequence is 16 residues long. CDR1 is SGHVS, CDR2 FQNEAQ, per germline. With 5 bases clipped from V and 4 bases from J, the junction kept 8 bases outside the gene matches. The CDR3 protein is CASSPVPGLAYNEQFF. The CDR3 region has the DNA TGTGCCAGCAGCCCTGTCCCGGGACTAGCGTACAATGAGCAGTTCTTC.

The DNA for the CDR3 is TGCGCCAGCAGCTTGGGGCTAGCGGGAGGATTCACAGATACGCAGTATTTT. Translation: CASSLGLAGGFTDTQYF. The chain recombines TRBV5-1 with TRBJ2-3; 11 bases are shared with TRBD2. V shed 0 bases and J 2 bases; nucleotides not matched to a gene: 5. Germline CDR1 and CDR2: SGHRS and YFSETQ. The CDR3 contains 17 residues.

The chain links TRBV10-2 to TRBJ2-3; D uncertain. This CDR3 is 15 amino acids long. Germline-derived CDR1 and CDR2 are WSHSY and SAAADI. Deletions cut 5 bases from V and 0 bases from J, with 12 bases between. Here the CDR3 reads CASSSTEYSTDTQYF. DNA for the CDR3: TGCGCCAGCAGTTCAACAGAGTATAGCACAGATACGCAGTATTTT.

This chain joins TRBV7-2 and TRBJ1-2, with D perhaps TRBD1 (5 bases). Trimming left V 4 bases short and J 8 bases short, with 11 bases between. The CDR3 is 12 amino acids. The V gene's germline CDR1 is SGHTA and CDR2 FQGNSA. CDR3 in DNA: TGTGCCAGCAGCTCGCAGGGTATCGGCTACACCTTC. This encodes CASSSQGIGYTF. The entire variable domain, with the rest obtained from reference TRBV7-2 and TRBJ1-2, is as follows: GAGVSQSPSNKVTEKGKDVELRCDPISGHTALYWYRQSLGQGLEFLIYFQGNSAPDKSGLPSDRFSAERTGGSVSTLTIQRTQQEDSAVYLCASSSQGIGYTFGSGTRLTVV.

Only one count was recorded for this clone. This rearrangement joins TRBV19 to TRBJ1-1; 10 nucleotides agree with TRBD1. After removal of 3 bases from V and 1 base from J, the junction contained 8 bases not matched to a gene. The CDR3 spans 17 residues. Germline CDR1 is LNHDA and CDR2 is SQIVND (reference sequence). The CDR3 DNA reads TGTGCCAGTAGTATCCACCGGGACAGGGGACCGAACACTGAAGCTTTCTTT. Amino acids: CASSIHRDRGPNTEAFF.

The chain employs TRBV28 and TRBJ1-2; the D is unclear. Germline CDR1 reads MDHEN; CDR2 reads SYDVKM. V dropped 6 bases and J dropped 4 bases, with 6 bases sitting between them. The CDR3 extends over 11 amino acids. DNA of the CDR3: TGTGCCAGCAGCTTCGGCTATGGCTACACCTTC. This codes for CASSFGYGYTF.

The chain employs TRBV23-1 and TRBJ1-1, with 8 bases that match TRBD1. TRBV23-1 is flagged as an ORF with uncertain function. The CDR3 is 17 amino acids. With V trimmed by 5 bases and J by 0 bases, 11 bases remained unmatched. CDR3 bases: TGCGCCAGCAGTTCAGGACAGGGCGGAAACATGAACACTGAAGCTTTCTTT. Translated, it gives CASSSGQGGNMNTEAFF.

This sequence joins TRBV28 and TRBJ2-5; D is possibly TRBD1 (5 bases). This CDR3 region has 13 residues. The germline V and J ends were trimmed by 3 bases and 5 bases, with 10 bases remaining between them. Germline V CDR1 and CDR2: MDHEN, SYDVKM. The CDR3 loop is CASSFPPGETQYF. As DNA, the CDR3 is TGTGCCAGCAGTTTTCCCCCAGGGGAGACCCAGTACTTC.

The chain combines TRBV25-1 with TRBJ2-1, with 7 bases aligning to TRBD1. This CDR3 is 13 amino acids long. The trim removed 1 base at V and 13 bases at J, leaving 7 bases unmatched. The germline V gene encodes CDR1 MGHDK and CDR2 SYGVNS. The chain's CDR3 is CASSEFGDRGQFF. The CDR3 DNA reads TGTGCCAGCAGTGAATTTGGGGACAGAGGACAGTTCTTC. Together with reference TRBV25-1 and TRBJ2-1, the CDR3 gives the full variable domain: EADIYQTPRYLVIGTGKKITLECSQTMGHDKMYWYQQDPGMELHLIHYSYGVNSTEKGDLSSESTVSRIRTEHFPLTLESARPSHTSQYLCASSEFGDRGQFFGPGTRLTVL.

The chain uses TRBV19 and TRBJ2-5; 8 bases fit TRBD2. CDR1 is LNHDA, CDR2 SQIVND, per germline (reference sequence). The CDR3 runs 15 residues. The trim removed 3 bases at V and 5 bases at J, leaving 8 bases unmatched. The CDR3 DNA sequence: TGTGCCAGTAGTATGAGGGGAGCGGGAGCGGAGACCCAGTACTTC. Translating gives CASSMRGAGAETQYF.

The gene calls are TRBV5-1 and TRBJ2-1; TRBD1 matches at 9 bases. The CDR3 has 16 residues. The V and J ends lost 1 base and 3 bases, in that order; junction bases with no gene match: 5. Germline lookup yields CDR1 SGHRS and CDR2 YFSETQ. The CDR3 sequence is CASSLRGTGYYNEQFF. The CDR3 DNA sequence: TGCGCCAGCAGCTTGCGGGGGACAGGGTACTACAATGAGCAGTTCTTC.

The chain joins TRBV6-2 or TRBV6-3 to TRBJ1-1; tentative D call: TRBD1 (6 bases). The CDR3 covers 13 residues. Trimming shortened V by 2 bases and J by 7 bases, and 11 bases separated the two germline ends. Germline loops: CDR1 MNHEY, CDR2 SVGEGT. In DNA, the CDR3 is TGTGCCAGCAGTTACCTTACAGGGAATGAAGCTTTCTTT. This encodes CASSYLTGNEAFF.